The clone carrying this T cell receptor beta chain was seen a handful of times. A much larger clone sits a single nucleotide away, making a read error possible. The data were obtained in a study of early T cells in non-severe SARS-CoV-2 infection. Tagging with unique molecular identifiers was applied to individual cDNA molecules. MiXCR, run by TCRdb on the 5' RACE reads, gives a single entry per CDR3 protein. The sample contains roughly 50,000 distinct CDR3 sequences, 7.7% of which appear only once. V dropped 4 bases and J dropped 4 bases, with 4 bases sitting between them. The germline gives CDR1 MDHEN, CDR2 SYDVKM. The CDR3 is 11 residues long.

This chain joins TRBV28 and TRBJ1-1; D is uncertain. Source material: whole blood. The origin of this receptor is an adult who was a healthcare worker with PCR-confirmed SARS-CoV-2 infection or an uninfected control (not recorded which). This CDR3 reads CASSYRTEAFF. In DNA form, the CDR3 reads TGTGCCAGCAGTTATCGCACTGAAGCTTTCTTT.